This entry features one T cell receptor beta chain sequence. What it recognizes is unknown. The record originates from a study of T cell responses to AZD1222 COVID-19 vaccine. Study-wide points: Donors were largely white British and mainly female; clonal diversity was possibly underestimated.

Germline V gene sequence: CDR1 KGHDR, CDR2 SFDVKD. CDR3 length: 15 amino acids. Trimming stripped 8 bases from V and 8 bases from J, with 18 bases between. TCRdb's table, derived via immunoSEQ multiplex PCR, lists solely in-frame clones and lacks some. Among 100,000 to 150,000 clones listed, approximately 88% were seen once. Sequencing was performed on peripheral blood, taken on day 0 of AZD1222 vaccination. The chain carries TRBV24-1 and TRBJ1-6; unclear D gene. The origin of this receptor is an adult in good health. CDR3 nucleotides: TGTGCCACCATGGTGGCGGGCCCCACCGATTCACCCCTCCACTTT. It yields the protein CATMVAGPTDSPLHF.